In this sample, the clone carrying this TCR beta chain turned up a few times. Indicated time point: patch test 1, 2 weeks after DPC sensitization. The treatment denotes: therapeutic diphenylcyclopropenone sensitization with weekly scalp DPC. TCRdb fed the RACE reads into MiXCR, producing one record per CDR3 protein. The top ten hold around 1.7% of the sample, which has under 200,000 distinct CDR3 sequences, roughly 15% seen once. Per germline, CDR1 MDHEN and CDR2 SYDVKM. V lost 2 bases to trimming and J lost 6 bases, with 4 bases between them. The CDR3 covers 12 residues. These data originate in a study of human T cells and chemical hapten exposure. Study in general: Alopecia areata, totalis or universalis affected patients, mainly female. Small differences in pooled library volume mainly drove the variation in TCR yields per sample.

V gene TRBV28 combines with J gene TRBJ2-2; D not resolved. The sequence derives from a woman in her twenties or thirties with alopecia areata. Some clones in this sample may be carry-over from other donors' samples. This sample comprised whole blood, obtained in connection with sensitization to the hapten diphenylcyclopropenone (DPC). Here the CDR3 reads CASSLAAGELFF. The CDR3 region has the DNA TGTGCCAGCAGTTTAGCAGCCGGGGAGCTGTTTTTT.